This is a list of T cell receptor beta chains from one sample in a study of T-cell reconstitution after alpha-beta-depleted transplantation in children. One entry per CDR3 protein, called by TCRdb with MiXCR from the PCR reads. The sample includes around 440,000 distinct CDR3 sequences, around 15% seen only once; the top ten take 25% to 30%. The specimen was PBMCs, mostly from graft donor cells, collected 360 days after TCRalphabeta/CD19-depleted stem cell transplant. These receptors were taken from a boy less than two years old who had a stem cell transplant for Wiskott-Aldrich syndrome, so the T cells may come from the graft donor. Both conserved end residues are part of each CDR3. The D gene is left open where the match is weak. The size entry is marked missing in some rows and otherwise reads once, few, many or a size class.

clone_size: -; j_call: TRBJ2-2; v_call: TRBV28; d_call: -; cdr3_nt: TGTGCCAGCAGCCCGGGGTATACGAACACCGGGGAGCTGTTTTTT; cdr3_aa: CASSPGYTNTGELFF
clone_size: few; j_call: TRBJ2-2; v_call: TRBV6-2/TRBV6-3; d_call: -; cdr3_nt: TGTGCCAGCAGTCCTTGGGGCAGGGCGAACACCGGGGAGCTGTTTTTT; cdr3_aa: CASSPWGRANTGELFF
clone_size: few; j_call: TRBJ2-2; v_call: TRBV10-3; d_call: -; cdr3_nt: TGTGCCATCAGAATCAAGAACACCGGGGAGCTGTTTTTT; cdr3_aa: CAIRIKNTGELFF
clone_size: -; j_call: TRBJ2-5; v_call: TRBV6-2/TRBV6-3; d_call: TRBD2; cdr3_nt: TGTGCCAGCAGTTACGGGGCGGGAGTATTTCGAGAGACCCAGTACTTC; cdr3_aa: CASSYGAGVFRETQYF
clone_size: -; j_call: TRBJ2-2; v_call: TRBV10-3; d_call: TRBD1; cdr3_nt: TGTGCCATCAGTGCCCCGACAGGGGTGGGGGGCACCGGGGAGCTGTTTTTT; cdr3_aa: CAISAPTGVGGTGELFF
clone_size: many; j_call: TRBJ1-3; v_call: TRBV20-1; d_call: -; cdr3_nt: TGCAGTGCTAGGTCCTCTGGAAACACCATATATTTT; cdr3_aa: CSARSSGNTIYF
clone_size: -; j_call: TRBJ2-5; v_call: TRBV5-1; d_call: TRBD2; cdr3_nt: TGCGCCAGCAGCTGGATAGCGGGAGGCGGGGGAGAGACCCAGTACTTC; cdr3_aa: CASSWIAGGGGETQYF
clone_size: few; j_call: TRBJ1-6; v_call: TRBV4-3; d_call: -; cdr3_nt: TGCGCCAGCAGCCAAGAAGCAGGGGTAGGATCACCCCTCCACTTT; cdr3_aa: CASSQEAGVGSPLHF
clone_size: many; j_call: TRBJ2-2; v_call: TRBV5-6; d_call: TRBD1; cdr3_nt: TGTGCCAGCAGCCTGACAGGGACGAACACCGGGGAGCTGTTTTTT; cdr3_aa: CASSLTGTNTGELFF
clone_size: -; j_call: TRBJ2-7; v_call: TRBV5-1; d_call: -; cdr3_nt: TGCGCCAGCAGCTTGGTAACGTGGCAGGGCGCCTACGAGCAGTACTTC; cdr3_aa: CASSLVTWQGAYEQYF
clone_size: few; j_call: TRBJ2-7; v_call: TRBV7-2; d_call: -; cdr3_nt: TGTGCCAGCAGCCGAAAACCGGGTCAAGCCTACGAGCAGTACTTC; cdr3_aa: CASSRKPGQAYEQYF
clone_size: -; j_call: TRBJ2-7; v_call: TRBV28; d_call: TRBD2; cdr3_nt: TGTGCCAGCAGTTTTAAGCGGGGGCCCTCCTACGAGCAGTACTTC; cdr3_aa: CASSFKRGPSYEQYF
clone_size: -; j_call: TRBJ2-1; v_call: TRBV19; d_call: TRBD2; cdr3_nt: TGTGCCAGTAGTCATATAAACCTACTAGCGACATCCTACAATGAGCAGTTCTTC; cdr3_aa: CASSHINLLATSYNEQFF
clone_size: -; j_call: TRBJ2-7; v_call: TRBV5-6; d_call: -; cdr3_nt: TGTGCCAGCAGGGGTGAGGTCTCGGAGCAGTACTTC; cdr3_aa: CASRGEVSEQYF
clone_size: -; j_call: TRBJ1-1; v_call: TRBV11-3; d_call: TRBD1; cdr3_nt: TGTGCCAGCATCCCCGCCCAGGGGGTAGCTGAAGCTTTCTTT; cdr3_aa: CASIPAQGVAEAFF
clone_size: few; j_call: TRBJ2-5; v_call: TRBV20-1; d_call: -; cdr3_nt: TGCAGTGCTCTTGACAGGCCCAAGAGCCAGTACTTC; cdr3_aa: CSALDRPKSQYF
clone_size: -; j_call: TRBJ2-2; v_call: TRBV9; d_call: TRBD2; cdr3_nt: TGTGCCAGCAGCCCGAGCGGGAGGGCGGACACCGGGGAGCTGTTTTTT; cdr3_aa: CASSPSGRADTGELFF
clone_size: few; j_call: TRBJ2-3; v_call: TRBV12-3/TRBV12-4; d_call: -; cdr3_nt: TGTGCCAGCAGTTCCAGGGTGGATACGCAGTATTTT; cdr3_aa: CASSSRVDTQYF
clone_size: -; j_call: TRBJ2-5; v_call: TRBV27; d_call: -; cdr3_nt: TGTGCCAGCAGTTTATTCCCCGGGACACCCAAAGAGAACCAGTACTTC; cdr3_aa: CASSLFPGTPKENQYF
clone_size: -; j_call: TRBJ2-1; v_call: TRBV5-1; d_call: -; cdr3_nt: TGCGCCAGCAGCCCCGGGGGAGGAGCCTTCAATGAGCAGTTCTTC; cdr3_aa: CASSPGGGAFNEQFF
clone_size: -; j_call: TRBJ2-6; v_call: TRBV5-5; d_call: -; cdr3_nt: TGTGCCAGCAGCTTGCCTTCTGACAACGTCCTGACTTTC; cdr3_aa: CASSLPSDNVLTF
clone_size: many; j_call: TRBJ2-4; v_call: TRBV27; d_call: -; cdr3_nt: TGTGCCAGCAGTCGAGGTCTAGCCAAAAACATTCAGTACTTC; cdr3_aa: CASSRGLAKNIQYF
clone_size: few; j_call: TRBJ2-1; v_call: TRBV15; d_call: -; cdr3_nt: TGTGCCACCAGCAGAGTGGGACCCCAGGGATGCGAGCAGTTCTTC; cdr3_aa: CATSRVGPQGCEQFF
clone_size: few; j_call: TRBJ1-6; v_call: TRBV24-1; d_call: TRBD1; cdr3_nt: TGTGCCACTTCGGGACAGGGAAAGTCACCCCTCCACTTT; cdr3_aa: CATSGQGKSPLHF
clone_size: -; j_call: TRBJ1-6; v_call: TRBV7-9; d_call: -; cdr3_nt: TGTGCCAGCAGCTTAGGGCCCAGCGGGTCACCCCTCCACTTT; cdr3_aa: CASSLGPSGSPLHF
clone_size: -; j_call: TRBJ2-3; v_call: TRBV15; d_call: TRBD1; cdr3_nt: TGTGCCACCAGCTCCCGGACAGGGTTGACGGGTACGCAGTATTTT; cdr3_aa: CATSSRTGLTGTQYF
clone_size: -; j_call: TRBJ2-7; v_call: TRBV6-6; d_call: -; cdr3_nt: TGTGCCAGCAGTTACTCCAGGGAAGGCGAGCAGTACTTC; cdr3_aa: CASSYSREGEQYF
clone_size: -; j_call: TRBJ2-1; v_call: TRBV10-3; d_call: -; cdr3_nt: TGTGCCATCAGTGAGTCTGACAATGAGCAGTTCTTC; cdr3_aa: CAISESDNEQFF
clone_size: few; j_call: TRBJ2-5; v_call: TRBV3-1; d_call: -; cdr3_nt: TGTGCCAGCAGCCAAGGCGGACGGGGCCAAGAGACCCAGTACTTC; cdr3_aa: CASSQGGRGQETQYF
clone_size: -; j_call: TRBJ2-2; v_call: TRBV5-1; d_call: -; cdr3_nt: TGCGCCAGCAGCCCGGGATTTCTCACCGGGGAGCTGTTTTTT; cdr3_aa: CASSPGFLTGELFF